The rows below give T cell receptor beta chains drawn from one sample of a study of cytomegalovirus exposure and HLA in healthy donors. The table came from immunoSEQ multiplex PCR; TCRdb's copy has only in-frame clones and leaves some out. The sample has 100,000 to 150,000 clones, more than 60% seen once; the top ten hold over 1.5%. The sequenced sample was PBMCs. The receptors derive from a woman aged 40 to 50 in good health and CMV-seronegative. CDR3s leave out the opening cysteine and the closing phenylalanine or tryptophan.

v_gene	j_gene	CDR3aa
TRBV6-5	TRBJ1-1	ASSTPGNTEAF
TRBV7-8	TRBJ1-1	ASSSQMNTEAF
TRBV6-5	TRBJ1-1	ASSYFSGTGRTEAF
TRBV18	TRBJ2-5	ASSFVSASGQETQY
TRBV20-1	TRBJ2-5	SALGGETQY
TRBV5-1	TRBJ1-2	ASSLAPAGQIYGYT
TRBV18	TRBJ2-6	ASSVDSGANVLT
TRBV5-6	TRBJ2-5	ASSLGSPGGTQY
TRBV6-5	TRBJ1-2	ATGTFDYGYT
TRBV19	TRBJ2-7	ASSINDSPSYEQY
TRBV5-4	TRBJ2-3	ASSLGTTPSTDTQY
TRBV9	TRBJ2-1	ASSPGLAAQGEQF
TRBV5-1	TRBJ2-3	ASSLVVATDTQY
TRBV18	TRBJ1-5	ASSPGDRGYGEPQH
TRBV2	TRBJ1-5	ASSGQSQPQH
TRBV27	TRBJ2-7	ASSLVPGGGTGEQY
TRBV18	TRBJ2-7	ASSPEAPGLAGGGEQY
TRBV29-1	TRBJ2-7	SVTGTKYEQY
TRBV7-9	TRBJ2-6	ASSSDSSGANVLT
TRBV7-8	TRBJ2-7	ASSLMRASEQY
TRBV27	TRBJ2-1	ASSLRSSGRWGEQF
TRBV18	TRBJ1-1	ASSPGQILTEAF
TRBV6-5	TRBJ1-1	ASRLIQGSGGAF
TRBV7-2	TRBJ2-1	ASSSGWKQF
TRBV28	TRBJ2-1	ASSSPSSSTYNEQF
TRBV5-1	TRBJ2-3	ASSPDTSTDTQY
TRBV28	TRBJ1-1	ASSLVEGAGGAF
TRBV15	TRBJ2-7	ATSRAGTANSYEQY
TRBV27	TRBJ1-1	ASSLSLKGREAF
TRBV7-9	TRBJ1-1	ASSLAVSTEAF
TRBV7-2	TRBJ2-1	ASSPGGGGGGYDEQF